The TCR beta chain described here comes from a study of T-cell memory formation after mild COVID-19. This clonotype was counted a few times. The CDR3 consists of 14 residues. Trimming removed 3 bases at V and 8 bases at J, with 16 bases between. TCRdb recomputed calls from the 5' RACE reads with MiXCR, one row per CDR3 protein. The repertoire consists of fewer than 500,000 distinct CDR3 sequences, with approximately 25% occurring once and the leading ten covering approximately 12%. The genes are TRBV12-3 or TRBV12-4 and TRBJ1-2; D is unresolved. Sequenced sample: PBMCs or a T cell subset sorted from them (not recorded which). The clonotype originates from an adult woman who had mild COVID-19 (a few samples of this study predate the infection). Cell type and time point are not known. CDR3 loop: CASSLGIAVVGYTF. CDR3 bases: TGTGCCAGCAGTTTGGGGATTGCGGTTGTAGGCTACACCTTC.